The 30 T cell receptor beta chains in this list originate from one sample, sequenced in a study of blood T cells in healthy people across ages. Next came a second PCR, run for about 7 to 11 cycles, which used a sample-barcoded 5' primer along with a J-beta primer mix. MiXCR, run by TCRdb on the 5' RACE reads, gives a single entry per CDR3 protein. The sample lists more than 500,000 distinct CDR3 sequences, roughly a quarter occurring once. The sample also formed part of further work on T cells of mothers and their children.

The sequenced sample consisted of blood. These receptors were obtained from a boy aged 2 to 9 in good health.

CDR3 sequence: CASSQSGQGNQPQHF. CDR3 coding DNA: TGTGCCAGCAGCCAATCGGGACAGGGTAATCAGCCCCAGCATTTT. V and J are TRBV16 and TRBJ1-5, with TRBD1 matching 9 bases. CDR1 KGHSY and CDR2 FQNENV come from the germline V gene. The CDR3 has 15 residues. V shed 0 bases, J shed 4 bases, and the junction held 1 base outside the gene matches.

This rearrangement joins TRBV7-2 to TRBJ1-2; D perhaps matches TRBD1 (5 bases). The CDR3 runs 14 residues. Germline CDR1 SGHTA, CDR2 FQGNSA. V was trimmed by 7 bases and J by 8 bases, leaving 20 bases between them. The CDR3 nucleotides read TGTGCCAGCAACAACCACCCCCAGGGAGGCGGCTACACCTTC. This gives the protein CASNNHPQGGGYTF.

V usage is TRBV20-1 and J usage is TRBJ2-1; 8 bases match TRBD1. Losses at the gene ends were 3 bases for V and 8 bases for J; bases not matched to a gene: 9. CDR3 length equals 14 residues. The germline V gene encodes CDR1 DFQATT and CDR2 SNEGSKA (reference sequence). CDR3 loop: CSASRDRRSHEQFF. The CDR3 nucleotides read TGCAGTGCTAGTAGGGACAGGCGTTCCCATGAGCAGTTCTTC.

This clonotype was seen only a few times. The chain has TRBV12-3 or TRBV12-4 and TRBJ2-2; TRBD2 agrees at 13 bases. This CDR3 has 14 amino acids. V shed 6 bases, J shed 6 bases, and the junction held 1 base outside the gene matches. The CDR3 sequence: CASRTSGGAGELFF. The CDR3 nucleotides read TGTGCCAGCAGAACTAGCGGGGGGGCCGGGGAGCTGTTTTTT.

The chain carries TRBV6-5 and TRBJ1-2, with 9 bases fitting TRBD1. CDR1 and CDR2 (germline): MNHEY, SVGAGI. The CDR3 runs to 14 residues. J was trimmed by 7 bases and V by 6 bases; bases with no gene match: 9. DNA of the CDR3: TGTGCCAGCAGCCGCGGGACAGGGAATCGTGGCTACACCTTC. Protein product: CASSRGTGNRGYTF.

The V gene is TRBV5-1, the J gene TRBJ2-6; D gene unclear. The CDR3 is made up of 15 amino acids. V was shortened by 3 bases and J by 0 bases, with 7 bases between the two germline ends. Per germline, CDR1 SGHRS and CDR2 YFSETQ. In nucleotides, the CDR3 is TGCGCCAGCAGCTCAGACTTCTCTGGGGCCAACGTCCTGACTTTC. This translates into CASSSDFSGANVLTF. Using reference TRBV5-1 and TRBJ2-6 for the parts outside the CDR3, the full variable domain is KAGVTQTPRYLIKTRGQQVTLSCSPISGHRSVSWYQQTPGQGLQFLFEYFSETQRNKGNFPGRFSGRQFSNSRSEMNVSTLELGDSALYLCASSSDFSGANVLTFGAGSRLTVL.

The chain recombines TRBV6-5 with TRBJ2-1; D is unresolved. V lost 6 bases and J 6 bases, leaving 15 bases between the germline ends. In germline, CDR1 is MNHEY, CDR2 SVGAGI. This CDR3 has 14 residues. CDR3 in DNA: TGTGCCAGCAGCCGTACTACGCGTTCCAATGAGCAGTTCTTC. Residues: CASSRTTRSNEQFF.

The CDR3 reads CASSLGQGNLEQFF. The CDR3 nucleotides are TGCGCCAGCAGCTTGGGACAGGGAAATCTTGAGCAGTTCTTC. V is TRBV5-1 and J is TRBJ2-1; TRBD1 matches 7 bases. J gave up 9 bases and V 0 bases, and 6 bases lay outside the gene matches. CDR3 length: 14 amino acids. The germline V gene has CDR1 SGHRS and CDR2 YFSETQ.

Ten or more counts support this clonotype. The CDR3 DNA reads TGCGCCAGCAGCTTGGTTTCCTCTGGGGCCAACGTCCTGACTTTC. Translation gives CASSLVSSGANVLTF. The chain couples TRBV5-1 to TRBJ2-6; D remains ambiguous. The V end lost 0 bases, the J end lost 0 bases, and 4 bases lay between the germline ends. This CDR3 has 15 residues. Germline assignment: CDR1 SGHRS and CDR2 YFSETQ.

The J gene is TRBJ2-5, the V gene TRBV7-2; possibly TRBD1 for D (7 bases). V was trimmed by 5 bases and J by 5 bases, leaving 15 bases between them. Germline V gene data show CDR1 as SGHTA and CDR2 as FQGNSA. The CDR3 has 14 amino acids. The chain's CDR3 is CASSLQGGGETQYF. For the CDR3, the DNA is TGTGCCAGCAGCCTCCAGGGGGGCGGGGAGACCCAGTACTTC. The complete variable domain, with remaining parts taken from reference TRBV7-2 and TRBJ2-5, reads GAGVSQSPSNKVTEKGKDVELRCDPISGHTALYWYRQSLGQGLEFLIYFQGNSAPDKSGLPSDRFSAERTGGSVSTLTIQRTQQEDSAVYLCASSLQGGGETQYFGPGTRLLVL.

This clonotype has a handful of counts. J is TRBJ2-5 and V is TRBV12-3 or TRBV12-4; D is possibly TRBD2 (6 bases). V lost 5 bases, J lost 0 bases, and 13 bases lay in between. The CDR3 covers 15 residues. CDR3 sequence reads: CASSPGLGYQETQYF. In DNA form, the CDR3 reads TGTGCCAGCAGTCCGGGACTCGGATACCAAGAGACCCAGTACTTC.

This clonotype was observed a few times. V usage is TRBV2 and J usage is TRBJ1-1; 7 positions match TRBD1. Germline CDR1 is SNHLY and CDR2 is FYNNEI. Trimming cost V 7 bases and J 1 base; bases outside gene matches: 12. CDR3 length: 16 amino acids. The CDR3 spells CASTISGTVPNTEAFF. The CDR3 DNA reads as TGTGCCAGCACCATTTCCGGGACAGTCCCGAACACTGAAGCTTTCTTT.

This clonotype was observed a few times. J is TRBJ2-5 and V is TRBV2, with D maybe TRBD2 (6 bases). The V gene lost 4 bases and the J gene lost 4 bases, with 16 bases spanning the gap. The length of the CDR3 is 15 residues. CDR1 is SNHLY, CDR2 FYNNEI, per germline. The CDR3 region has the DNA TGTGCCAGCAGTGGCCGGACGGCGGAGGGAGAGACCCAGTACTTC. It translates to CASSGRTAEGETQYF. The full variable domain, rest sourced from reference TRBV2 and TRBJ2-5, is EPEVTQTPSHQVTQMGQEVILRCVPISNHLYFYWYRQILGQKVEFLVSFYNNEISEKSEIFDDQFSVERPDGSNFTLKIRSTKLEDSAMYFCASSGRTAEGETQYFGPGTRLLVL.

This clonotype has just a few counts. The gene calls are TRBV3-1 and TRBJ1-2, with 8 bases that match TRBD1. CDR1 and CDR2 (germline): LGHDT, YNNKEL (reference sequence). V dropped 4 bases and J dropped 11; count of bases not matched to a gene: 12. The CDR3 has 14 amino acids. CDR3: CASSLTGVHLNYTF. The CDR3, as DNA: TGTGCCAGCAGCCTGACAGGGGTACACCTAAATTACACCTTC.

This clonotype showed up many times. This chain uses TRBV9 with TRBJ1-2; 8 bases agree with TRBD1. V lost 4 bases to trimming and J lost 2 bases; unmatched junction nucleotides: 7. Germline CDR1 reads SGDLS; CDR2 reads YYNGEE. CDR3 size: 15 residues. CDR3 DNA: TGTGCCAGCAGCCCCCGGACAGGGCCAAACTATGGCTACACCTTC. Amino acid sequence: CASSPRTGPNYGYTF.

This clonotype was seen a handful of times. The J gene is TRBJ1-5, the V gene TRBV6-6; 8 nucleotides match TRBD1. Germline values: CDR1 MNHNY, CDR2 SVGAGI (reference sequence). This CDR3 spans 15 amino acids. The ends lost 7 bases at V and 5 bases at J; junction bases unmatched: 10. The CDR3 sequence: CASTVTGVSDQPQHF. DNA of the CDR3: TGTGCCAGCACCGTGACAGGGGTTTCGGATCAGCCCCAGCATTTT.

This chain links TRBV11-2 with TRBJ2-7, with 9 bases matching TRBD1. CDR3 size: 15 residues. From germline, CDR1 is SGHAT and CDR2 FQNNGV. The trim removed 1 base at V and 6 bases at J, leaving 7 bases unmatched. The CDR3 loop is CASSLAGTGLPEQYF. The CDR3 nucleotides are TGTGCCAGCAGCTTAGCGGGGACAGGGCTCCCCGAGCAGTACTTC. The full variable domain, rest sourced from reference TRBV11-2 and TRBJ2-7, is EAGVAQSPRYKIIEKRQSVAFWCNPISGHATLYWYQQILGQGPKLLIQFQNNGVVDDSQLPKDRFSAERLKGVDSTLKIQPAKLEDSAVYLCASSLAGTGLPEQYFGPGTRLTVT.

V and J are TRBV27 and TRBJ2-5, with D perhaps matching TRBD2 (6 bases). The end of the DNA fits TRBJ2-7 better, so the J call may be wrong. In germline, CDR1 is MNHEY, CDR2 SMNVEV (reference sequence). The CDR3 has 14 amino acids. CDR3 region: CASSLTQRGNEQYF. The CDR3 nucleotides read TGTGCCAGCAGTTTAACACAGCGCGGGAACGAGCAGTACTTC.

The count of this clonotype is one. The chain is built from TRBV5-5 and TRBJ2-3; 11 bases agree with TRBD2. CDR3 size: 15 residues. J gave up 11 bases and V 0 bases, and 8 bases lay outside the gene matches. The germline gives CDR1 SGHKS, CDR2 YYEKEE (reference sequence). CDR3 coding DNA: TGTGCCAGCAGCTTGGGGGGACTAGCGGAAGCGGGGCAGTATTTT. Its protein is CASSLGGLAEAGQYF.

The CDR3 protein is CASSLSSLDTQYF. In DNA form, the CDR3 reads TGTGCCAGCAGTTTATCGAGCTTAGATACGCAGTATTTT. The genes are TRBV27 and TRBJ2-3; D call uncertain. CDR3 length: 13 residues. V shed 0 bases and J shed 5 bases, with 6 bases lying between them. Germline CDR1 is MNHEY and CDR2 is SMNVEV (reference sequence).

The chain is built from TRBV13 and TRBJ2-1; 9 bases fit TRBD2. The J segment lost 0 bases and the V segment lost 0 bases, leaving 21 bases of the junction unmatched. Germline lookup yields CDR1 PRHDT and CDR2 FYEKMQ (reference sequence). The CDR3 length is 23 residues. Here the CDR3 reads CASSLGLRVDVLAGIGSYNEQFF. The DNA for the CDR3 is TGTGCCAGCAGCTTAGGCCTTCGTGTGGACGTTCTAGCGGGGATTGGCTCCTACAATGAGCAGTTCTTC. The variable domain in full, with the rest retrieved from reference TRBV13 and TRBJ2-1, is AAGVIQSPRHLIKEKRETATLKCYPIPRHDTVYWYQQGPGQDPQFLISFYEKMQSDKGSIPDRFSAQQFSDYHSELNMSSLELGDSALYFCASSLGLRVDVLAGIGSYNEQFFGPGTRLTVL.

A few counts support this clonotype. The chain recombines TRBV5-8 with TRBJ2-5, with a weak D call TRBD1 (6 bases). The closer fit of TRBJ2-7 to the DNA end suggests the J call may be wrong. Looked up from germline, CDR1 is SGHTS and CDR2 is YDEGEE. The CDR3 has 16 amino acids. CDR3 in DNA: TGTGCCAGCAGCGACGAATTACAGGGTTTCGGCTACGAGCAGTACTTC. It translates to CASSDELQGFGYEQYF.

The V and J genes are TRBV20-1 and TRBJ1-6; tentatively, D is TRBD1 (5 bases). Trimming took 0 bases from V and 7 from J, leaving 10 bases between them. CDR3 length: 14 amino acids. The germline V gene encodes CDR1 DFQATT and CDR2 SNEGSKA (reference sequence). The CDR3 sequence is CSARDGGPNSPLHF. The CDR3 coding sequence is TGCAGTGCTAGAGACGGGGGACCCAATTCACCCCTCCACTTT.

This clonotype was detected a few times. The chain combines TRBV15 with TRBJ2-5; possible D gene TRBD2, 7 bases. V lost 1 base to trimming and J lost 4 bases, with 10 bases between them. The CDR3 runs 14 residues. Germline V gene sequence: CDR1 LNHNV, CDR2 YYDKDF (reference sequence). The CDR3 sequence: CATSRAGEGETQYF. The CDR3 DNA is TGTGCCACCAGCAGAGCAGGGGAGGGAGAGACCCAGTACTTC.

The chain combines TRBV10-3 with TRBJ2-4; D remains unclear. Germline CDR1 and CDR2: ENHRY and SYGVKD. The CDR3 runs to 11 residues. Trimming removed 4 bases at V and 6 bases at J, with 4 bases between. CDR3 amino acids: CAISASNIQYF. The CDR3 coding sequence is TGTGCCATCAGTGCCTCAAACATTCAGTACTTC.

V and J are TRBV7-2 and TRBJ1-1, with D hard to call. There are 13 residues in the CDR3. Germline lookup yields CDR1 SGHTA and CDR2 FQGNSA. V was cut by 8 bases and J by 6 bases, with 16 bases left in between. The CDR3 nucleotides read TGTGCCAGCGGTTCTGACTTAGGCGCTGAAGCTTTCTTT. This encodes CASGSDLGAEAFF.

The chain employs TRBV2 and TRBJ2-5; 8 nucleotides line up with TRBD1. CDR1 SNHLY and CDR2 FYNNEI come from the germline V gene. This CDR3 spans 15 amino acids. The V and J ends lost 3 bases and 5 bases, in that order; junction bases with no gene match: 8. The CDR3 loop is CASSDLRTGSETQYF. The CDR3 nucleotides read TGTGCCAGCAGTGATCTACGGACAGGGAGTGAGACCCAGTACTTC.

The CDR3 here is CSARDPAASGNTIYF. DNA for the CDR3: TGCAGTGCTAGAGATCCGGCAGCCTCTGGAAACACCATATATTTT. This chain links TRBV20-1 with TRBJ1-3; no reliable D call. Germline CDR1 is DFQATT and CDR2 is SNEGSKA (reference sequence). V was trimmed by 0 bases and J by 0 bases, leaving 9 bases between them. This CDR3 is 15 amino acids long.

The gene calls are TRBV6-5 and TRBJ1-5; 7 nucleotides line up with TRBD1. V was clipped by 7 bases and J by 9 bases; unmatched bases: 12. In germline, CDR1 is MNHEY, CDR2 SVGAGI. This CDR3 contains 14 residues. The CDR3 loop reads CASKITGARGPQHF. The CDR3 nucleotides are TGTGCCAGCAAGATTACAGGGGCCCGCGGGCCCCAGCATTTT.

This clonotype has a handful of counts. The chain has TRBV6-5 and TRBJ1-4; D gene unclear. The CDR3 is 11 amino acids. V lost 7 bases and J 3 bases, leaving 3 bases between the germline ends. Germline CDR1 MNHEY, CDR2 SVGAGI. The CDR3 protein is CASKANEKLFF. The CDR3 region has the DNA TGTGCCAGCAAGGCTAATGAAAAACTGTTTTTT.